The source of this TCR beta chain is a study of Ad26.COV2.S vaccination and SARS-CoV-2 variants. This clone was detected a few times. What it recognizes is unknown. The germline CDR1 and CDR2 sequences are LNHNV and YYDKDF (reference sequence). Trimming took 0 bases from V and 8 from J, leaving 20 bases between them. CDR3 length: 17 residues. Noted treatment: some 20 received Ad26.COV2.S at low or high dose, single or two shots; 5 received placebo; per-sample allocation not given. Vaccine and placebo recipients were sampled on day 63 after the first injection. Here immunoSEQ multiplex PCR was the method, and the copy in TCRdb shows in-frame clones only, minus some. Of approximately 300,000 clones listed, about 86% were seen once; the top ten hold 1.9%. Regarding the study as a whole: Vaccinees reportedly had broad spike-specific CD8+ and CD4+ T cell responses.

The rearrangement uses TRBV15 and TRBJ2-1; tentatively, D is TRBD1 (7 bases). The sequence derives from a person aged 18-60 years who received the Ad26.COV2.S COVID-19 vaccine or a placebo. This sample comprised peripheral blood, obtained in a trial of Ad26.COV2.S vaccine versus placebo. CDR3 nucleotide sequence: TGTGCCACCAGCAGAGACCCGAGCAGGGGGAGGACTGATGAGCAGTTCTTC. Residues: CATSRDPSRGRTDEQFF.